This T cell receptor (beta chain) came from a study of naive CD8 T cells in extremely preterm neonates. The germline V gene encodes CDR1 SEHNR and CDR2 FQNEAQ (reference sequence). The V and J ends lost 1 base and 6 bases respectively, with 15 bases between them. There are 16 residues in the CDR3. For this clone: Its specificity is not known.

The repertoire was sequenced with immunoSEQ multiplex PCR; TCRdb's copy has only in-frame clones and lacks some. The sample includes about 5,000 clones, nearly 98% of them seen just once. Study-wide results and limits: Preterm neonates had significantly lower iChao1 richness than other age groups.

The V and J genes are TRBV7-9 and TRBJ2-2, with D tentatively TRBD2 (6 bases). Specimen: naive CD8+ T cells from blood. This TCR came from a human donor in good health. Written as DNA, the CDR3 is TGTGCCAGCAGCTTAGTCGGGGGAAAGAATTCCGGGGAGCTGTTTTTT. Its protein product is CASSLVGGKNSGELFF.